This is a list of T cell receptor beta chains from one sample in a study of CD8+ T cells in alopecia areata. Only in-frame clones appear in the TCRdb table, and some are missing; sequencing was by immunoSEQ multiplex PCR. In the table there are roughly 180,000 clones, around 60% of which are singletons. The source material was CD4+ T cells sorted from blood, sampled at week 4, from a patient treated with tofacitinib. Receptors originate from a human donor with alopecia areata. CDR3s include the opening cysteine and the closing phenylalanine or tryptophan. The D gene is left open where the match is weak. Clone size is shown for a subset of rows, as once, few, many or a class of expanded clone.

.	.	TRBV29-1	CSVVTNSYEQYF
.	TRBD2	TRBV10-2	CASRALAGGAYEQYF
many	.	TRBV12-5	CASGLVRQGGTDTQYF
few	.	TRBV5-4	CASTLVGDYGYTF
.	.	TRBV6-5	CASSYRDPEKLFF
.	.	TRBV2	CASSEAAMAETQYF
.	.	TRBV5-4	CASSPRRDKTEAFF
.	TRBD1	TRBV28	CASSALGTGRREQYF
.	.	TRBV29-1	CSVVKVNTEAFF
.	.	TRBV27	CASSLGGSQAFF
.	.	TRBV29-1	CSVNRQEDGYTF
.	.	TRBV5-1	CASSLENSPLHF
.	.	TRBV7-9	CATDLEAIYEQYF
few	.	TRBV29-1	CSAFGVQETQYF
.	.	TRBV29-1	CSVERGGPQETQYF
.	.	TRBV30	CAWSSQEAYHF
.	.	TRBV30	CAWSETPNYGYTF
.	TRBD1	TRBV6-5	CASSSNWGQGRSPLHF
.	.	TRBV7-8	CASSFRGTLGRELFF
few	.	TRBV29-1	CSEGFGNQPQHF
few	.	TRBV29-1	CSVESPRGIYNEQFF